Below are 23 T cell receptor beta chains sequenced from a single sample in a study of T cells in Graves' hyperthyroidism and ophthalmopathy. The TCR beta CDR3 regions underwent amplification using RNA transcripts as the source. RT-PCR in the first round (using the HTBI primer set) targeted the TCR CDR3. TCRdb reprocessed the multiplex PCR reads with MiXCR, giving one entry per CDR3 protein. This table has roughly 500,000 distinct CDR3 sequences, around 45% appearing once. The sequencing sample was made of peripheral blood or thyroid tissue (not recorded which). Receptors were obtained from an adult woman with Graves' disease, either hyperthyroidism or ophthalmopathy (not recorded which).

The rearrangement uses TRBV12-3 or TRBV12-4 and TRBJ1-5, with D tentatively TRBD1 (5 bases). The V end lost 6 bases, the J end lost 7 bases, and 16 bases lay between the germline ends. This CDR3 has 14 amino acids. The CDR3 DNA sequence: TGTGCCAGCAGAACGGGGGGGATTCGGCAGCCCCAGCATTTT. As protein: CASRTGGIRQPQHF.

This clonotype was counted many times. V is TRBV3-1 and J is TRBJ2-7, with 12 bases lining up with TRBD2. CDR1 LGHDT and CDR2 YNNKEL come from the germline V gene (reference sequence). V gave up 4 bases and J gave up 6 bases; unmatched junction bases: 4. CDR3 length: 14 amino acids. The CDR3 loop reads CASSPSGRAGEQYF. For the CDR3, the DNA is TGTGCCAGCAGCCCTAGCGGGAGGGCCGGCGAGCAGTACTTC.

This clonotype was recorded at least ten times. The chain is built from TRBV9 and TRBJ2-7, with D tentatively TRBD2 (6 bases). The CDR3 length is 15 residues. Trimming shortened V by 3 bases and J by 0 bases, and 13 bases separated the two germline ends. The germline CDR1 and CDR2 sequences are SGDLS and YYNGEE. The chain's CDR3 is CASSGPGLGSYEQYF. CDR3 DNA: TGTGCCAGCAGCGGCCCGGGACTGGGCTCCTACGAGCAGTACTTC. The full variable domain, with the rest looked up from reference TRBV9 and TRBJ2-7, is DSGVTQTPKHLITATGQRVTLRCSPRSGDLSVYWYQQSLDQGLQFLIQYYNGEERAKGNILERFSAQQFPDLHSELNLSSLELGDSALYFCASSGPGLGSYEQYFGPGTRLTVT.

The CDR3 DNA follows: TGCGCCAGCAGAACTAGCGGGTTCACCGGGGAGCTGTTTTTT. It translates to CASRTSGFTGELFF. The V gene is TRBV5-1, the J gene TRBJ2-2; 9 nucleotides align to TRBD2. The CDR3 spans 14 residues. Unmatched junction bases numbered 3, after V lost 5 bases and J lost 4 bases. Germline values: CDR1 SGHRS, CDR2 YFSETQ.

This clonotype has at least ten counts. The gene calls are TRBV7-9 and TRBJ1-1, with D unresolved. The CDR3 sequence is 11 residues long. Between the trimmed V and J ends, which lost 7 bases and 6 bases, there was a span of 9 bases. Germline CDR1 reads SEHNR; CDR2 reads FQNEAQ (reference sequence). CDR3 DNA sequence: TGTGCCAGCATAGAAATTTCTGAAGCTTTCTTT. Translated, it gives CASIEISEAFF.

The J gene is TRBJ2-7, the V gene TRBV12-3 or TRBV12-4; 13 nucleotides match TRBD2. This CDR3 has 15 amino acids. The junction had 6 bases not matched to a gene; V was cut back by 4 bases and J by 6 bases. The CDR3 coding sequence is TGTGCCAGCAGTTGGCCGGGACTAGCGGGAACCGAGCAGTACTTC. It is translated as CASSWPGLAGTEQYF.

This clonotype was counted ten times or more. The rearrangement uses TRBV20-1 and TRBJ1-5; 7 bases agree with TRBD1. From germline, CDR1 is DFQATT and CDR2 SNEGSKA (reference sequence). The CDR3 consists of 14 residues. V dropped 4 bases and J dropped 7; count of bases not matched to a gene: 10. The CDR3 DNA sequence: TGCAGTGCTACAGAAGGGGGCGCGGGGCAGCCCCAGCATTTT. Translated: CSATEGGAGQPQHF.

This clonotype was seen a few times. The rearrangement links TRBV28 to TRBJ1-3; D unclear. Between the trimmed V and J ends, which lost 5 bases and 2 bases, there was a span of 16 bases. Germline loops: CDR1 MDHEN, CDR2 SYDVKM. The CDR3 extends over 16 amino acids. CDR3 DNA sequence: TGTGCCAGCAGTGAGGGAGGGAGCTACACTGGAAACACCATATATTTT. It encodes CASSEGGSYTGNTIYF.

This rearrangement joins TRBV6-1 to TRBJ2-1, with 9 bases that match TRBD1. Germline V gene sequence: CDR1 MNHNS, CDR2 SASEGT. V lost 7 bases, J lost 10 bases, and 23 bases stayed unmatched. The CDR3 runs 18 residues. The CDR3 is CASIPFGDPGQGAYEQFF. The DNA for the CDR3 is TGTGCCAGCATCCCTTTCGGGGACCCGGGACAGGGCGCCTACGAGCAGTTCTTC.

The chain combines TRBV11-1 with TRBJ2-5, with D perhaps TRBD1 (7 bases). The CDR3 loop spans 15 amino acids. Between the trimmed V and J ends, which lost 1 base and 4 bases, there was a span of 13 bases. Per the germline V gene, CDR1 is SGHAT and CDR2 is FQDESV (reference sequence). For the CDR3, the DNA is TGTGCCAGCAGCTTAGATGGGACAGCGGGAGAGACCCAGTACTTC. Amino acids: CASSLDGTAGETQYF. The full variable domain, completed using reference TRBV11-1 and TRBJ2-5, is EAEVAQSPRYKITEKSQAVAFWCDPISGHATLYWYRQILGQGPELLVQFQDESVVDDSQLPKDRFSAERLKGVDSTLKIQPAELGDSAMYLCASSLDGTAGETQYFGPGTRLLVL.

Many counts were recorded for this clonotype. The rearrangement joins TRBV10-3 to TRBJ2-7; 10 bases map to TRBD1. Germline lookup yields CDR1 ENHRY and CDR2 SYGVKD. With 4 bases clipped from V and 4 bases from J, the junction kept 10 bases outside the gene matches. This CDR3 region has 16 residues. In DNA form, the CDR3 reads TGTGCCATCAGTGCAGGCCTAGGGACAGGGGCTTACGAGCAGTACTTC. Its protein product is CAISAGLGTGAYEQYF.

J is TRBJ1-5 and V is TRBV10-1; tentative D call: TRBD1 (5 bases). This CDR3 is 13 amino acids long. Trimming removed 3 bases from V and 6 bases from J, with 9 bases in between. The germline gives CDR1 WNHNN, CDR2 SYGVQD (reference sequence). CDR3 nucleotides: TGCGCCAGCAGTGAACAGGTCGGTCAGCCCCAGCATTTT. Translation: CASSEQVGQPQHF.

The chain links TRBV9 to TRBJ2-5; no firm D call. Between the trimmed V and J ends, which lost 0 bases and 3 bases, there was a span of 9 bases. This CDR3 has 14 amino acids. The germline V gene has CDR1 SGDLS and CDR2 YYNGEE. CDR3 DNA sequence: TGTGCCAGCAGCGTAGAGGTTGGAGAAGAGACCCAGTACTTC. It yields the protein CASSVEVGEETQYF.

This clonotype was detected many times. This chain connects TRBV5-1 to TRBJ2-7; D may correspond to TRBD1 or TRBD2 (6 bases each). Germline CDR1 and CDR2: SGHRS and YFSETQ. The CDR3 loop spans 13 amino acids. Trimming removed 5 bases from V and 6 bases from J, with 15 bases in between. CDR3 coding DNA: TGCGCCAGCAGTCCTACACAGGGAGGCGAGCAGTACTTC. This codes for CASSPTQGGEQYF.

V and J are TRBV7-3 and TRBJ2-7, with 9 bases identical to TRBD1. TRBJ2-4 matches the DNA end more closely, so the J call is doubtful. Germline CDR1 and CDR2: SGHTA and FQGTGA. This CDR3 comprises 14 residues. The CDR3 bases are TGTGCCAGCAGCTCGACAGGGGGTATGGACATTCAGTACTTC. Translation: CASSSTGGMDIQYF.

About this clonotype itself: At one of its ends the junction is not consistent with the germline gene, which may arise from a read error. This chain uses TRBV7-9 with TRBJ2-7; 9 bases match TRBD1. This CDR3 spans 15 amino acids. CDR1 is SEHNR and CDR2 is FQNEAQ in the germline V gene (reference sequence). CDR3 sequence: CASSSSGTGGDEQHF. CDR3 DNA: TGTGCCAGCAGCTCCTCCGGAACAGGGGGCGACGAGCAGCACTTC.

The rearrangement links TRBV5-6 to TRBJ2-7, with a weak D call TRBD2 (6 bases). CDR3 length: 13 residues. Germline V gene sequence: CDR1 SGHDT, CDR2 YYEEEE. Trimming pared 0 bases from V and 6 bases from J, leaving 10 bases between. CDR3 loop: CASSLGVGGEQYF. CDR3 DNA sequence: TGTGCCAGCAGCTTGGGTGTGGGAGGCGAGCAGTACTTC.

On this clonotype: No conserved phenylalanine or tryptophan ends this CDR3, so it is likely a read error. The chain carries TRBV2 and TRBJ1-2; possible D gene TRBD1, 5 bases. The CDR3 sequence is 15 residues long. Per the germline V gene, CDR1 is SNHLY and CDR2 is FYNNEI. The V and J ends lost 5 bases and 4 bases respectively, with 17 bases between them. The CDR3: CASSPQITGIYGYTL. In DNA form, the CDR3 reads TGTGCCAGCAGTCCCCAGATTACAGGAATCTATGGCTACACCTTA.

V gene TRBV10-3 combines with J gene TRBJ2-7, with D perhaps matching TRBD1 (5 bases). Germline V lookup: CDR1 ENHRY, CDR2 SYGVKD. Trimming removed 0 bases at V and 7 bases at J, with 13 bases between. The CDR3 is made up of 14 amino acids. Here the CDR3 reads CAISESTEPSEQYF. The DNA of the CDR3 is TGTGCCATCAGTGAGTCGACAGAACCCAGTGAGCAGTACTTC.

This clonotype was recorded at least ten times. This chain joins TRBV19 and TRBJ1-5; D might be TRBD1 (5 bases). CDR1 and CDR2 from the germline V gene are LNHDA and SQIVND (reference sequence). The CDR3 is made up of 14 amino acids. Between the trimmed V and J ends, which lost 1 base and 6 bases, there was a span of 10 bases. The DNA of the CDR3 is TGTGCCAGTAGTATAGTAAGGGGTTCTCAGCCCCAGCATTTT. This gives the protein CASSIVRGSQPQHF. Full variable domain (rest looked up from reference TRBV19 and TRBJ1-5): DGGITQSPKYLFRKEGQNVTLSCEQNLNHDAMYWYRQDPGQGLRLIYYSQIVNDFQKGDIAEGYSVSREKKESFPLTVTSAQKNPTAFYLCASSIVRGSQPQHFGDGTRLSIL.

This clonotype was seen a single time. A read error may produce the germline difference seen at one junction end. The chain links TRBV15 to TRBJ2-7; 7 bases agree with TRBD1. This CDR3 contains 14 residues. The V gene's germline CDR1 is LNHNV and CDR2 YYDKDF (reference sequence). The CDR3, as DNA: TGTGCCACCAGCCCCGACAGGGAAACCGGGGAGCTGTACTTC. Protein: CATSPDRETGELYF.

This clonotype was detected many times. V gene TRBV9 combines with J gene TRBJ1-1; D perhaps matches TRBD1 (5 bases). Trimming shortened V by 3 bases and J by 8 bases, and 17 bases separated the two germline ends. Germline V gene data show CDR1 as SGDLS and CDR2 as YYNGEE. This CDR3 comprises 14 residues. Here the CDR3 reads CASSAGLTPVEAFF. The DNA for the CDR3 is TGTGCCAGCAGCGCGGGACTTACCCCCGTGGAAGCTTTCTTT.

This clonotype came up a few times. This chain links TRBV28 with TRBJ1-2, with D unclear. This CDR3 has 12 residues. CDR1 is MDHEN, CDR2 SYDVKM, per germline. The ends were cut back, 3 bases at V and 4 bases at J, with 6 bases in the middle. The CDR3 is CASSFRSYGYTF. CDR3 DNA sequence: TGTGCCAGCAGTTTCCGGAGCTATGGCTACACCTTC.